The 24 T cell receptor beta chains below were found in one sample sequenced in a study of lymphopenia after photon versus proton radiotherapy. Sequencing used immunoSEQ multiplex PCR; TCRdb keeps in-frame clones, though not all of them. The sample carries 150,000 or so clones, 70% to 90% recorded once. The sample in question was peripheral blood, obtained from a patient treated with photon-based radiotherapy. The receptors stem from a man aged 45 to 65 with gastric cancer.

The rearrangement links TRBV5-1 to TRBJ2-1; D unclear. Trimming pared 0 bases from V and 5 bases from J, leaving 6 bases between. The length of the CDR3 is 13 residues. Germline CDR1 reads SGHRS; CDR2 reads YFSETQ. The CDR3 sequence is CASSLALHNEQFF. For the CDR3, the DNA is TGCGCCAGCAGCTTGGCCCTCCACAATGAGCAGTTCTTC.

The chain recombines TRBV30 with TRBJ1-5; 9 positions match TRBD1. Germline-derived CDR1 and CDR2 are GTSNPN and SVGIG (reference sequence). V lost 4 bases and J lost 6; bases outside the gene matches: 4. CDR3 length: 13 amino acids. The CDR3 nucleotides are TGTGCCTGGACCTTGACAGGGGGTCAGCCCCAGCATTTT. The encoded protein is CAWTLTGGQPQHF.

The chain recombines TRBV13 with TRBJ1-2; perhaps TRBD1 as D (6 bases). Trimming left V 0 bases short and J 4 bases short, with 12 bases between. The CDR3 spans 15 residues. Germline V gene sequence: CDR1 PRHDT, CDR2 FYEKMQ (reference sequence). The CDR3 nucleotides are TGTGCCAGCAGCTTAGGACAGGGAGTCGCCTATGGCTACACCTTC. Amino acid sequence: CASSLGQGVAYGYTF.

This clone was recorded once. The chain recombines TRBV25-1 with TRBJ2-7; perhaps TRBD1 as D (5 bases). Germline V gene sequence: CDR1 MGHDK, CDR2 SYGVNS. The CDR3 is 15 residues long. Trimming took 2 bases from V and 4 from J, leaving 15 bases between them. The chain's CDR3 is CASSEHHRPGYEQYF. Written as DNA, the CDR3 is TGTGCCAGCAGTGAACACCACCGCCCAGGGTACGAGCAGTACTTC.

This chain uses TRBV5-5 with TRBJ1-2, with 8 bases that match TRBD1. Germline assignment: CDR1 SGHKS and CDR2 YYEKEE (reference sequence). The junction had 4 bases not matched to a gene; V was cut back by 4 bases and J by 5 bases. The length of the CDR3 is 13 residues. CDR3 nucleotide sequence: TGTGCCAGCAGCACCGGGACAGGATATGGCTACACCTTC. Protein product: CASSTGTGYGYTF. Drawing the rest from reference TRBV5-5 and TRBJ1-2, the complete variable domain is DAGVTQSPTHLIKTRGQQVTLRCSPISGHKSVSWYQQVLGQGPQFIFQYYEKEERGRGNFPDRFSARQFPNYSSELNVNALLLGDSALYLCASSTGTGYGYTFGSGTRLTVV.

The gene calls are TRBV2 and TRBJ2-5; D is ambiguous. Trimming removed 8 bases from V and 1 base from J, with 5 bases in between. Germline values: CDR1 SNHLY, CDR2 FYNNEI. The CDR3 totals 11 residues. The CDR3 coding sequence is TGTGCCAGCCTGCTCCAAGAGACCCAGTACTTC. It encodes CASLLQETQYF.

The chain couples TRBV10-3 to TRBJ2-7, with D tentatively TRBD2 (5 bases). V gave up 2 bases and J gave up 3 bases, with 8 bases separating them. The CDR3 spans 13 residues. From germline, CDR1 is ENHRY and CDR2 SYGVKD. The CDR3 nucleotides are TGTGCCATCAGTGAGGGCGGAGGCTACGAGCAGTACTTC. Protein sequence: CAISEGGGYEQYF.

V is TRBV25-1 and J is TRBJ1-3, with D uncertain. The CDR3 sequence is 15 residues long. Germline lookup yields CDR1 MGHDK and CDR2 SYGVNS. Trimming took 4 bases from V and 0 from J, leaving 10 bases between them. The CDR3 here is CASSVGGLSGNTIYF. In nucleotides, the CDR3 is TGTGCCAGCAGTGTAGGCGGGCTCTCTGGAAACACCATATATTTT.

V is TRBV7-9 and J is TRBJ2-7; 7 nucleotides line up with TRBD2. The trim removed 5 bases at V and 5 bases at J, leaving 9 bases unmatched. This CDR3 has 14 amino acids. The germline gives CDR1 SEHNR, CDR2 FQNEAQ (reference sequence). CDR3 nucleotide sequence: TGTGCCAGCAGCGTTAGGGCGGGAGCCGACGAGCAGTACTTC. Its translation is CASSVRAGADEQYF.

The CDR3 loop is CASSYIGLAFF. CDR3 in DNA: TGTGCCAGCAGTTATATTGGACTGGCTTTCTTT. The genes are TRBV6-5 and TRBJ1-1; no clear D. The CDR3 has 11 amino acids. V dropped 3 bases and J dropped 11 bases, with 10 bases sitting between them. Germline V gene data show CDR1 as MNHEY and CDR2 as SVGAGI.

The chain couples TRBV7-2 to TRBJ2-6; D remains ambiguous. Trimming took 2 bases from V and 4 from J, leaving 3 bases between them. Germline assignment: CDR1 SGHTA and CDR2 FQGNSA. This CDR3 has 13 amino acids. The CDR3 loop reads CASSLFGANVLTF. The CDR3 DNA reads TGTGCCAGCAGCTTATTCGGGGCCAACGTCCTGACTTTC. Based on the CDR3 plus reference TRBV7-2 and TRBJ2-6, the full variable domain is GAGVSQSPSNKVTEKGKDVELRCDPISGHTALYWYRQSLGQGLEFLIYFQGNSAPDKSGLPSDRFSAERTGGSVSTLTIQRTQQEDSAVYLCASSLFGANVLTFGAGSRLTVL.

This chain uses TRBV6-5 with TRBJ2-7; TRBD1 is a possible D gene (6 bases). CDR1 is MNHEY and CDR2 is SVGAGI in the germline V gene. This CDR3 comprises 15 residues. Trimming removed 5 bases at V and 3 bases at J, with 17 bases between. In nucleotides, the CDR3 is TGTGCCAGCAGTATACAGGGTAATTCTTACTACGAGCAGTACTTC. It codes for CASSIQGNSYYEQYF.

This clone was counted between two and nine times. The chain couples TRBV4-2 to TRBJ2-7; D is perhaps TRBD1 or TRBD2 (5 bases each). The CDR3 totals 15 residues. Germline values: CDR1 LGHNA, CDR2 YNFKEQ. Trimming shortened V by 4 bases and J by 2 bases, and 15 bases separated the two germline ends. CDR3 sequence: CASSPAGTSTYEQYF. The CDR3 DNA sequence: TGTGCCAGCAGCCCTGCCGGGACGTCCACCTACGAGCAGTACTTC.

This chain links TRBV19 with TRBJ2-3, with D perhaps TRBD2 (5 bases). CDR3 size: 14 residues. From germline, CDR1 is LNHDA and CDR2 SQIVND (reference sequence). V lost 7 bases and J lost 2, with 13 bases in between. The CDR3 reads CASTLGEHTDTQYF. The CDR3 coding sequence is TGTGCCAGTACCTTGGGAGAACACACAGATACGCAGTATTTT.

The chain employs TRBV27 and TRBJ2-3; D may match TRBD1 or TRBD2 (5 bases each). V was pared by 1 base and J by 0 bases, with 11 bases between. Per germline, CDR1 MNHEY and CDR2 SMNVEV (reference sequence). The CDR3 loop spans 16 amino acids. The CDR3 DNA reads TGTGCCAGCAGTTTATGGGGGACGACTAGCACAGATACGCAGTATTTT. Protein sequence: CASSLWGTTSTDTQYF.

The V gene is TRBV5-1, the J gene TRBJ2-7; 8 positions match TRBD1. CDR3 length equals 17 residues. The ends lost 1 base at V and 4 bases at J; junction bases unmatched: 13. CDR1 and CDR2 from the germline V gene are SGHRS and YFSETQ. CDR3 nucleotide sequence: TGCGCCAGCAGCTTGAAAGGGACAGGAGGATCGGGTTACGAGCAGTACTTC. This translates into CASSLKGTGGSGYEQYF. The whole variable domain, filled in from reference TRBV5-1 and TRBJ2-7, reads KAGVTQTPRYLIKTRGQQVTLSCSPISGHRSVSWYQQTPGQGLQFLFEYFSETQRNKGNFPGRFSGRQFSNSRSEMNVSTLELGDSALYLCASSLKGTGGSGYEQYFGPGTRLTVT.

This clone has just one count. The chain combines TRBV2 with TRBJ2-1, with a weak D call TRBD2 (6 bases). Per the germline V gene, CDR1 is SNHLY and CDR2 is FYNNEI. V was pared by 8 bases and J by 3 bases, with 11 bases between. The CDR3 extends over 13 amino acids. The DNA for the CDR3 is TGTGCCAGCTCCATTAGCGGCTACAATGAGCAGTTCTTC. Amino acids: CASSISGYNEQFF.

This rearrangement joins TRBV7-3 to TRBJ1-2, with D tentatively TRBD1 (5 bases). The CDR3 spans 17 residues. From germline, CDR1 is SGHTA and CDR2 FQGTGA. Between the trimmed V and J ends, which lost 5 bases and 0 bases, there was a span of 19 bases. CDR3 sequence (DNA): TGTGCCAGCAGCCCCCAGGGATTCCCCACCTCTAACTATGGCTACACCTTC. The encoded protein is CASSPQGFPTSNYGYTF. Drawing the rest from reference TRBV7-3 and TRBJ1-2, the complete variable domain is GAGVSQTPSNKVTEKGKYVELRCDPISGHTALYWYRQSLGQGPEFLIYFQGTGAADDSGLPNDRFFAVRPEGSVSTLKIQRTERGDSAVYLCASSPQGFPTSNYGYTFGSGTRLTVV.

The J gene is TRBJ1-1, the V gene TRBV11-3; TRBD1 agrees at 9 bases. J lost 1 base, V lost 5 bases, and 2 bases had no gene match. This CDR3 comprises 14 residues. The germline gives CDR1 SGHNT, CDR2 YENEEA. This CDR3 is CASSRGQGNTEAFF. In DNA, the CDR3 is TGTGCCAGCAGCAGGGGACAGGGGAACACTGAAGCTTTCTTT.

CDR3 sequence reads: CASRSLRRQINGNQPQHF. CDR3 coding DNA: TGTGCCAGCAGATCCTTACGAAGACAGATTAACGGCAATCAGCCCCAGCATTTT. This sequence joins TRBV2 and TRBJ1-5, with a tentative D call TRBD1 (5 bases). Trimming left V 6 bases short and J 2 bases short, with 23 bases between. The CDR3 is 18 residues long. Germline CDR1 and CDR2: SNHLY and FYNNEI.

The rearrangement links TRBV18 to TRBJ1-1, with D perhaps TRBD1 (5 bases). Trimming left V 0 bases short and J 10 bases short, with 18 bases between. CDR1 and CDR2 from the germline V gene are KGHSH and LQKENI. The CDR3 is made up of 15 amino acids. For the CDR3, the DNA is TGTGCCAGCTCACCACCGGGGGACCCACCGGGGGGAGCTTTCTTT. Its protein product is CASSPPGDPPGGAFF. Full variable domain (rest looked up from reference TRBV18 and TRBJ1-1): NAGVMQNPRHLVRRRGQEARLRCSPMKGHSHVYWYRQLPEEGLKFMVYLQKENIIDESGMPKERFSAEFPKEGPSILRIQQVVRGDSAAYFCASSPPGDPPGGAFFGQGTRLTVV.

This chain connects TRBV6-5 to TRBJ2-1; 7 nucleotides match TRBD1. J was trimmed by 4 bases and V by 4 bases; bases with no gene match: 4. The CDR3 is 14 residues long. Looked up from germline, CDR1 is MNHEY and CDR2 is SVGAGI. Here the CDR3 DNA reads TGTGCCAGCAGTTTGACAGGGTATTACAATGAGCAGTTCTTC. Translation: CASSLTGYYNEQFF.

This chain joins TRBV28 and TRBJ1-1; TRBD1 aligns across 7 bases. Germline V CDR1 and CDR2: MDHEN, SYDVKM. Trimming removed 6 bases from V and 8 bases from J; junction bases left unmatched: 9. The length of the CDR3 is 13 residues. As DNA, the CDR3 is TGTGCCAGCAGCCCACCCGACAGGGTAGAAGCTTTCTTT. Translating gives CASSPPDRVEAFF.

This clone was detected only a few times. The CDR3 sequence: CASSRDSLNTEAFF. For the CDR3, the DNA is TGTGCCAGTAGCCGTGACAGCCTGAACACTGAAGCTTTCTTT. This chain uses TRBV19 with TRBJ1-1; maybe TRBD1 (5 bases). Deletions cut 6 bases from V and 0 bases from J, with 11 bases between. Germline assignment: CDR1 LNHDA and CDR2 SQIVND (reference sequence). The CDR3 consists of 14 residues.